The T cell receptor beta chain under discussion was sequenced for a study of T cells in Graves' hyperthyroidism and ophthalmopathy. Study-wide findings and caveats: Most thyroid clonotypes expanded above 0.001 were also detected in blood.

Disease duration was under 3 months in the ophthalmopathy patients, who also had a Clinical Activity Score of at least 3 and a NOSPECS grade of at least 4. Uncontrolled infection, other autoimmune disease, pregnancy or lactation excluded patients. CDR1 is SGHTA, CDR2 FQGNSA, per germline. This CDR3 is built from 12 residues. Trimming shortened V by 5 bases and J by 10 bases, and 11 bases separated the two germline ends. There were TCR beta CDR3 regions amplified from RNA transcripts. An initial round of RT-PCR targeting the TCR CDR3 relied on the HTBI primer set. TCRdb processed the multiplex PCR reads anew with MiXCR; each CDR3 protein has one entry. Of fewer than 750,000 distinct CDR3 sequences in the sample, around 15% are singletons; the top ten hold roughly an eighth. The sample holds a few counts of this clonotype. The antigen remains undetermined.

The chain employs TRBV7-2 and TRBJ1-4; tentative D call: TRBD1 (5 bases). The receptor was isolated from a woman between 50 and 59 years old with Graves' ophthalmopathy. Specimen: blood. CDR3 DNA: TGTGCCAGCAGCGCACGGGGGGTAAAACTGTTTTTT. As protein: CASSARGVKLFF.